These 14 T cell receptor beta chains were sequenced from one sample in a study of response to subunit inactivated influenza vaccine. TCRdb called the RT-PCR reads again in MiXCR, with one record for every CDR3 protein. The sample contains about 650,000 distinct CDR3 sequences, 14% of which appear only once. The starting material was PBMCs from blood, obtained roughly 15 days before vaccination. These receptors were collected from a man aged 45-65 years who received an inactivated influenza vaccine.

This clonotype was found a few times. The V call is TRBV7-2, the J call TRBJ2-1; the D gene is possibly TRBD2 (5 bases). Between the trimmed V and J ends, which lost 5 bases and 4 bases, there was a span of 12 bases. This CDR3 region has 14 residues. The germline V gene has CDR1 SGHTA and CDR2 FQGNSA. This chain's CDR3 is CASSRGGVYNEQFF. CDR3 nucleotides: TGTGCCAGCAGCCGGGGTGGGGTATACAATGAGCAGTTCTTC.

This clonotype was counted ten times or more. The chain employs TRBV29-1 and TRBJ1-1, with 10 positions matching TRBD1. V lost 6 bases and J lost 5; bases outside the gene matches: 6. The CDR3 sequence is 13 residues long. The germline V gene encodes CDR1 SQVTM and CDR2 ANQGSEA. The chain's CDR3 is CSVVPGQGTEAFF. The DNA for the CDR3 is TGCAGCGTCGTCCCGGGACAGGGGACTGAAGCTTTCTTT.

This clonotype was seen only a few times. The chain is built from TRBV2 and TRBJ2-5; TRBD1 agrees at 8 bases. Germline V gene data show CDR1 as SNHLY and CDR2 as FYNNEI. V shed 7 bases and J 8 bases; nucleotides not matched to a gene: 9. The CDR3 contains 13 residues. CDR3 bases: TGTGCCAGCATACGAGGACAGGGAGAAACCCAGTACTTC. This translates into CASIRGQGETQYF.

The chain combines TRBV20-1 with TRBJ1-1; 10 nucleotides agree with TRBD1. V was clipped by 2 bases and J by 3 bases; unmatched bases: 9. The CDR3 has 16 residues. The germline CDR1 and CDR2 sequences are DFQATT and SNEGSKA (reference sequence). CDR3: CSARLRAGTGDTEAFF. In DNA, the CDR3 is TGCAGTGCTAGATTGCGTGCGGGGACAGGGGACACTGAAGCTTTCTTT.

This clonotype showed up just a few times. The chain employs TRBV6-2 or TRBV6-3 and TRBJ2-5, with D unclear. Trimming shortened V by 4 bases and J by 2 bases, and 14 bases separated the two germline ends. There are 15 residues in the CDR3. The germline V gene has CDR1 MNHEY and CDR2 SVGEGT. The CDR3 region is CASSLPRSAQETQYF. CDR3 in DNA: TGTGCCAGCAGTTTACCCCGTTCAGCTCAAGAGACCCAGTACTTC.

The chain couples TRBV20-1 to TRBJ2-5; unclear D gene. There are 12 residues in the CDR3. The V end lost 7 bases, the J end lost 3 bases, and 12 bases lay between the germline ends. The V gene's germline CDR1 is DFQATT and CDR2 SNEGSKA (reference sequence). CDR3 sequence: CSVQRLEETQYF. The DNA of the CDR3 is TGCAGTGTTCAGCGACTGGAAGAGACCCAGTACTTC.

The rearrangement joins TRBV5-6 to TRBJ2-3, with 12 bases lining up with TRBD2. The CDR3 spans 16 residues. Germline CDR1 and CDR2: SGHDT and YYEEEE. Trimming cost V 4 bases and J 4 bases; bases outside gene matches: 7. This CDR3 is CASSLRLAGVSDTQYF. The DNA of the CDR3 is TGTGCCAGCAGCCTCCGACTAGCGGGAGTGTCAGATACGCAGTATTTT. The full variable domain, its missing parts supplied by reference TRBV5-6 and TRBJ2-3, is DAGVTQSPTHLIKTRGQQVTLRCSPKSGHDTVSWYQQALGQGPQFIFQYYEEEERQRGNFPDRFSGHQFPNYSSELNVNALLLGDSALYLCASSLRLAGVSDTQYFGPGTRLTVL.

The V and J genes are TRBV5-1 and TRBJ2-1; 10 nucleotides agree with TRBD2. V shed 4 bases and J 4 bases; nucleotides not matched to a gene: 8. The CDR3 is 16 amino acids. Per germline, CDR1 SGHRS and CDR2 YFSETQ. The CDR3 loop is CASSPGASGGYNEQFF. The CDR3 coding sequence is TGCGCCAGCAGCCCAGGGGCTAGCGGGGGATACAATGAGCAGTTCTTC.

The chain uses TRBV4-2 and TRBJ1-1; TRBD1 is a possible D gene (5 bases). V was trimmed by 4 bases and J by 5 bases, leaving 11 bases between them. This CDR3 has 13 amino acids. CDR1 is LGHNA, CDR2 YNFKEQ, per germline. CDR3 residues: CASSPVGGTEAFF. CDR3 nucleotides: TGTGCCAGCAGCCCCGTGGGGGGGACTGAAGCTTTCTTT.

With regard to this clonotype: A much more abundant neighbour one base away suggests this may be a read error. V and J are TRBV7-8 and TRBJ1-6; D remains unclear. The CDR3 is 17 amino acids. V shed 7 bases and J shed 8 bases, with 24 bases lying between them. The germline V gene encodes CDR1 SGHVS and CDR2 FQNEAQ. The CDR3 bases are TGTGCCAGCACCCTATCCCCGACTAGAGCGAATTATTCACCCCTCCACTTT. Its translation: CASTLSPTRANYSPLHF.

The chain recombines TRBV9 with TRBJ2-7, with 7 positions matching TRBD2. CDR1 SGDLS and CDR2 YYNGEE come from the germline V gene. This CDR3 comprises 16 residues. V trimming: 4 bases; J trimming: 5 bases; junction bases outside the gene matches: 15. In nucleotides, the CDR3 is TGTGCCAGCAGCCATAATCCTAGCGGTAGGCAACACGAGCAGTACTTC. Its translation: CASSHNPSGRQHEQYF.

CDR3 loop: CSGRWPGGEQFF. Written as DNA, the CDR3 is TGCAGCGGCCGCTGGCCAGGGGGTGAGCAGTTCTTC. The rearrangement uses TRBV29-1 and TRBJ2-1; 7 positions match TRBD1. This CDR3 region has 12 residues. V lost 7 bases to trimming and J lost 9 bases; unmatched junction nucleotides: 9. Germline loops: CDR1 SQVTM, CDR2 ANQGSEA.

This clonotype was seen more than once but under ten times. The rearrangement joins TRBV5-5 to TRBJ2-3, with a possible D match to TRBD2 (6 bases). Germline-derived CDR1 and CDR2 are SGHKS and YYEKEE (reference sequence). V lost 4 bases to trimming and J lost 0 bases, with 18 bases between them. The CDR3 loop spans 17 amino acids. CDR3 DNA sequence: TGTGCCAGCAGCCACCCATCTAGCGCTTTGAGCACAGATACGCAGTATTTT. This gives the protein CASSHPSSALSTDTQYF.

This clonotype has a count of ten or more. CDR3 in DNA: TGCAGCGTTGGGCCGGGATCTAGCACAGATACGCAGTATTTT. It specifies CSVGPGSSTDTQYF. This chain links TRBV29-1 with TRBJ2-3, with a possible D match to TRBD2 (5 bases). From germline, CDR1 is SQVTM and CDR2 ANQGSEA. This CDR3 region has 14 residues. The ends were cut back, 4 bases at V and 0 bases at J, with 11 bases in the middle.